One and the same sample provided the 4 T cell receptor beta chains below, sequenced in a study of blood T cells in healthy people across ages. Primed by a sample-barcoded 5' primer and a J-beta primer mix, a second PCR proceeded for about 7 to 12 cycles. TCRdb called the 5' RACE reads again in MiXCR, with one record for every CDR3 protein. Of roughly 1.9 million distinct CDR3 sequences listed, around 40% were seen once; the top ten hold roughly 24%. Sequenced: blood. The receptors originated from a human donor in good health.

This clonotype was counted only a few times. V usage is TRBV9 and J usage is TRBJ2-3, with TRBD1 matching over 7 bases. This CDR3 is built from 16 residues. V dropped 4 bases and J dropped 5; count of bases not matched to a gene: 13. CDR1 is SGDLS and CDR2 is YYNGEE in the germline V gene. The CDR3 DNA reads as TGTGCCAGCAGCCTAGGGGGCACCAATGGAGGAGATACGCAGTATTTT. It translates to CASSLGGTNGGDTQYF.

The table lists this clonotype with many counts. This chain links TRBV29-1 with TRBJ1-2; 8 bases are a match to TRBD1. The CDR3 extends over 13 amino acids. V lost 6 bases to trimming and J lost 1 base; unmatched junction nucleotides: 4. Germline CDR1 is SQVTM and CDR2 is ANQGSEA. CDR3 amino acids: CSVRGQDNYGYTF. The CDR3 region has the DNA TGCAGCGTCAGGGGGCAGGATAACTATGGCTACACCTTC.

The chain has TRBV12-3 or TRBV12-4 and TRBJ2-1, with TRBD2 matching 8 bases. Losses at the gene ends were 6 bases for V and 4 bases for J; bases not matched to a gene: 5. The CDR3 runs to 14 residues. CDR3 region: CASRSGGVYNEQFF. The DNA for the CDR3 is TGTGCCAGCAGATCGGGGGGGGTTTACAATGAGCAGTTCTTC.

The chain couples TRBV7-2 to TRBJ2-1; 13 nucleotides line up with TRBD2. The germline gives CDR1 SGHTA, CDR2 FQGNSA. The CDR3 runs to 15 residues. The ends lost 5 bases at V and 11 bases at J; junction bases unmatched: 9. CDR3 in amino acids: CASSPGTSGVGKQFF. The CDR3 nucleotides read TGTGCCAGCAGCCCAGGGACTAGCGGGGTGGGTAAGCAGTTCTTC.